Listed below are T cell receptor beta chains from one sample, sequenced in a study of blood T cell repertoires in COVID-19. Method: immunoSEQ multiplex PCR; TCRdb's copy keeps in-frame clones and lacks some. The sample gives roughly 120,000 clones, 65% to 90% of which show up once; around an eighth is in the top ten. The sample consisted of peripheral blood. All receptors come from a human donor in a cohort sampled during active COVID-19. The CDR3 runs from the conserved cysteine through the conserved F or W. Fields, in order: clone size, V gene, D gene, J gene, CDR3 protein, CDR3 DNA. A D gene is named only where the DNA matches it firmly. A clone size is listed for some rows: how often the clone was seen (once, few, many), or a class if it is expanded.

NA	TRBV6-6	NA	TRBJ1-5	CASSYEGREPQHF	TGTGCCAGCAGTTACGAGGGCAGAGAGCCCCAGCATTTT
NA	TRBV3-1/TRBV3-2	TRBD1	TRBJ2-7	CASSQLEEDRGPYEQYF	TGTGCCAGCAGCCAACTCGAGGAAGACAGGGGTCCCTACGAGCAGTACTTC
NA	TRBV18	NA	TRBJ2-3	CASSPKDTQYF	TGTGCCAGCTCACCCAAAGATACGCAGTATTTT
NA	TRBV24-1	TRBD2	TRBJ2-5	CATSDLDGTSGGVETQYF	TGTGCCACCAGTGATTTGGACGGGACTAGCGGGGGGGTAGAGACCCAGTACTTC
once	TRBV12-3/TRBV12-4	NA	TRBJ2-5	CASRPGTAETQYF	TGTGCCAGCAGGCCCGGGACTGCAGAGACCCAGTACTTC
NA	TRBV19	NA	TRBJ2-6	CASSIGGGTAGANVLTF	TGTGCCAGTAGTATAGGGGGGGGCACAGCTGGGGCCAACGTCCTGACTTTC
NA	TRBV19	TRBD1	TRBJ2-6	CASTGGTAFPGANVLTF	TGTGCCAGTACCGGTGGGACAGCGTTCCCTGGGGCCAACGTCCTGACTTTC
NA	TRBV2	TRBD1	TRBJ2-5	CASSEAQGATQYF	TGTGCCAGCAGTGAAGCACAGGGGGCGACCCAGTACTTC
NA	TRBV21-1	NA	TRBJ1-3	CASSTVQARSGNTIYF	TGTGCCAGCAGCACCGTCCAAGCCCGCTCTGGAAACACCATATATTTT
few	TRBV2	NA	TRBJ1-2	CASALVDYGYTF	TGTGCCAGCGCCCTAGTGGACTATGGCTACACCTTC
NA	TRBV3-1/TRBV3-2	NA	TRBJ2-1	CASSGEDNEQFF	TGTGCCAGCAGTGGTGAGGACAATGAGCAGTTCTTC
many	TRBV3-1/TRBV3-2	NA	TRBJ1-2	CASSQGAGRNSYGYTF	TGTGCCAGCAGCCAAGGGGCGGGCAGAAACTCTTATGGCTACACCTTC
few	TRBV7-9	NA	TRBJ2-2	CASSLVSTPGELFF	TGTGCCAGCAGCTTAGTGTCTACTCCCGGGGAGCTGTTTTTT
NA	TRBV2	TRBD1	TRBJ2-1	CASSQDRGPPDEQFF	TGTGCCAGCAGTCAGGACAGGGGGCCACCTGATGAGCAGTTCTTC
NA	TRBV28	TRBD1	TRBJ1-6	CASSPPRGQGKSHSPLHF	TGTGCCAGCAGTCCTCCCCGGGGACAGGGGAAGAGTCATTCACCCCTCCACTTT
NA	TRBV7-9	TRBD1	TRBJ1-4	CASSLGEGGDEKLFF	TGTGCCAGCAGCTTAGGGGAAGGGGGCGATGAAAAACTGTTTTTT
NA	TRBV7-2	TRBD2	TRBJ2-7	CASSLLSGGGGEQYF	TGTGCCAGCAGCTTACTGAGCGGGGGTGGTGGCGAGCAGTACTTC
NA	TRBV28	NA	TRBJ1-5	CASSSPFGPQPQHF	TGTGCCAGCAGTTCGCCTTTTGGCCCCCAGCCCCAGCATTTT
NA	TRBV19	TRBD2	TRBJ2-7	CASRKTGSGNLYEQYF	TGTGCCAGTAGAAAGACGGGTAGCGGGAACCTCTACGAGCAGTACTTC
NA	TRBV27	TRBD2	TRBJ2-7	CASSPGLADTYEQYF	TGTGCCAGCAGTCCGGGACTAGCGGATACCTACGAGCAGTACTTC
NA	TRBV5-1	TRBD1	TRBJ2-7	CASSLEDRFWDEQYF	TGCGCCAGCAGCTTGGAGGACAGGTTTTGGGACGAGCAGTACTTC
once	TRBV7-9	NA	TRBJ1-6	CASSLGALNSPLHF	TGTGCCAGCAGCTTAGGGGCTCTCAATTCACCCCTCCACTTT
NA	TRBV5-1	TRBD2	TRBJ2-3	CASSPLPAGDTDTQYF	TGCGCCAGCAGCCCCCTTCCAGCGGGGGACACAGATACGCAGTATTTT
NA	TRBV11-2	NA	TRBJ2-5	CASSLEPRNPQETQYF	TGTGCCAGCAGCTTAGAGCCCAGAAACCCCCAAGAGACCCAGTACTTC
few	TRBV4-1	TRBD1	TRBJ1-5	CASSQEAGGNQPQHF	TGCGCCAGCAGCCAAGAAGCAGGGGGTAATCAGCCCCAGCATTTT
NA	TRBV19	NA	TRBJ2-2	CASSITRAPGELFF	TGTGCCAGTAGTATAACCAGGGCCCCCGGGGAGCTGTTTTTT
NA	TRBV2	NA	TRBJ1-4	CASSEAGANEKLFF	TGTGCCAGCAGTGAGGCCGGGGCTAATGAAAAACTGTTTTTT
NA	TRBV10-2	TRBD2	TRBJ2-4	CASSPRLAEAKNIQYF	TGCGCCAGCAGCCCAAGACTAGCGGAAGCCAAAAACATTCAGTACTTC
NA	TRBV5-1	TRBD2	TRBJ2-1	CASSSSGGSYNEQFF	TGCGCCAGCAGCTCAAGCGGGGGGTCCTACAATGAGCAGTTCTTC
NA	TRBV2	TRBD1	TRBJ2-5	CASTPTGGQETQYF	TGTGCCAGCACACCGACAGGGGGCCAAGAGACCCAGTACTTC
NA	TRBV24-1	TRBD2	TRBJ2-2	CATSDPGTSGVGGELFF	TGTGCCACCAGTGACCCTGGGACTAGCGGGGTTGGCGGGGAGCTGTTTTTT
NA	TRBV5-1	NA	TRBJ2-5	CASSLGAQGQETQYF	TGCGCCAGCAGCTTGGGAGCACAGGGACAAGAGACCCAGTACTTC
NA	TRBV7-8	NA	TRBJ2-2	CAIGSGELFF	TGTGCCATCGGTTCCGGGGAGCTGTTTTTT